This TCR beta chain was recovered during a study of T cell changes during pregnancy in multiple sclerosis. Measured with immunoSEQ multiplex PCR; TCRdb has only the in-frame clones, and not every one. This sample has around 100,000 clones, with more than 90% found just once. This CDR3 comprises 17 residues. V shed 6 bases and J shed 2 bases, with 24 bases lying between them. Germline V gene lookup returns CDR1 SGHRS and CDR2 YFSETQ. The chain has TRBV5-1 and TRBJ2-7, with D possibly TRBD1 on 6 matching bases. The specimen comprised peripheral blood, sampled in the second trimester of pregnancy. This sequence was found in a female donor with multiple sclerosis, enrolled in a pregnancy study. CDR3 sequence (DNA): TGCGCCAGCATGCCAGGGGCCCTCCAGGGGCAAACCTACGAGCAGTACTTC. This encodes CASMPGALQGQTYEQYF. Variable domain in full (rest from reference TRBV5-1 and TRBJ2-7): KAGVTQTPRYLIKTRGQQVTLSCSPISGHRSVSWYQQTPGQGLQFLFEYFSETQRNKGNFPGRFSGRQFSNSRSEMNVSTLELGDSALYLCASMPGALQGQTYEQYFGPGTRLTVT.